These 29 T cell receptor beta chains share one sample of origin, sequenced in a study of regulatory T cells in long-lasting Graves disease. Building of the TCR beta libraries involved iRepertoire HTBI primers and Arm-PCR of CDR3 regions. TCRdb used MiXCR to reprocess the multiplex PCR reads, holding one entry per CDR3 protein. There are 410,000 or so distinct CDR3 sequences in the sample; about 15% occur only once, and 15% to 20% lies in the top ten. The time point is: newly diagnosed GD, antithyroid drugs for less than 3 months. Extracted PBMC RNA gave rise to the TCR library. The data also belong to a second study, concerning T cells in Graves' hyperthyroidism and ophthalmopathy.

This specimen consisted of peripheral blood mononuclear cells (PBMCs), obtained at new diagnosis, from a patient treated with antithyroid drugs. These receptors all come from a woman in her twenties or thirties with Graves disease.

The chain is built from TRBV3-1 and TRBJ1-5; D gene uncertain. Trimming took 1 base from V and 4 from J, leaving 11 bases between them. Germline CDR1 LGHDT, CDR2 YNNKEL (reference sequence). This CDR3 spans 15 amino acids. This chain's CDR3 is CASSQVLGPNQPQHF. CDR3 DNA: TGTGCCAGCAGCCAAGTGCTGGGTCCGAATCAGCCCCAGCATTTT.

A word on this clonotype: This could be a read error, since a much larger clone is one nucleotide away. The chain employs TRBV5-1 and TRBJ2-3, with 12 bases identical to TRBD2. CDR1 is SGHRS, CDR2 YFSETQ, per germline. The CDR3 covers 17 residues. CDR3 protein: CASSLLAGGHRTDTRYF. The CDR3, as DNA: TGCGCCAGCAGCCTCCTAGCGGGAGGGCATAGGACAGATACGCGGTATTTT.

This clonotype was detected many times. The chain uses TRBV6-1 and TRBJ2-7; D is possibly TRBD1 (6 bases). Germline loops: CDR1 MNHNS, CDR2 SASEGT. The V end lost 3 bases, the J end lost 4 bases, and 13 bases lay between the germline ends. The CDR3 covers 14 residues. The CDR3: CASSDPGDLYEQYF. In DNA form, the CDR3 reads TGTGCCAGCAGTGATCCAGGGGATCTGTACGAGCAGTACTTC.

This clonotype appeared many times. As DNA, the CDR3 is TGTGCCAGCAGCCAAGAAGGTGGAAGAGCCTACGAGCAGTACTTC. It specifies CASSQEGGRAYEQYF. The V and J genes are TRBV3-1 and TRBJ2-7; D gene unclear. The CDR3 is 15 residues long. Germline CDR1 and CDR2: LGHDT and YNNKEL (reference sequence). V lost 0 bases to trimming and J lost 2 bases, with 11 bases between them.

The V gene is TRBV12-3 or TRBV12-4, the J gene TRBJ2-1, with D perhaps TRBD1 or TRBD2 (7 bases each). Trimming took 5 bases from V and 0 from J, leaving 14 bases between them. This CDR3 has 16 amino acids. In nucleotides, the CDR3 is TGTGCCAGCAGTGGGGGGGGACAGCGCTCCTACAATGAGCAGTTCTTC. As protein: CASSGGGQRSYNEQFF.

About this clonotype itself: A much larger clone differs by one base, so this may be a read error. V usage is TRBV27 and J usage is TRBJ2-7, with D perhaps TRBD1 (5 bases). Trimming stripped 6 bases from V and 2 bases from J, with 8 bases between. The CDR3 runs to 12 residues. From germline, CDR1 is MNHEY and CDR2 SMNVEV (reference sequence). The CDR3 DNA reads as TGTGCCAGCAGCAACAGGACCTACGAGCAGTACTTC. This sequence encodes CASSNRTYEQYF.

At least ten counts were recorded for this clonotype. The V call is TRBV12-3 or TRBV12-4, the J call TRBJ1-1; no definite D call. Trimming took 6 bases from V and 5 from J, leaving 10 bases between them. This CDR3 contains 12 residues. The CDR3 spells CASRMVGTEAFF. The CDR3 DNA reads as TGTGCCAGCAGGATGGTAGGAACTGAAGCTTTCTTT.

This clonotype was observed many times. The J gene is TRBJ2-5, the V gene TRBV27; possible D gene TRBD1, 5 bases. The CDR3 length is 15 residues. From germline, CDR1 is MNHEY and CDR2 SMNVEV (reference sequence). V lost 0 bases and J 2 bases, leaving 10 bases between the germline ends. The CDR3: CASSLSNRQQETQYF. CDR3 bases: TGTGCCAGCAGTTTATCGAATCGACAGCAAGAGACCCAGTACTTC.

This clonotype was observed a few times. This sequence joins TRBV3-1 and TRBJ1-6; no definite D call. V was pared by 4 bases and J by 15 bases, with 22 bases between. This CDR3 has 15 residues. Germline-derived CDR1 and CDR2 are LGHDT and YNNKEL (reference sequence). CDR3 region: CASSRPGFRRSVLHF. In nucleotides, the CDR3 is TGTGCCAGCAGCCGGCCGGGTTTCAGGAGATCGGTCCTCCACTTT.

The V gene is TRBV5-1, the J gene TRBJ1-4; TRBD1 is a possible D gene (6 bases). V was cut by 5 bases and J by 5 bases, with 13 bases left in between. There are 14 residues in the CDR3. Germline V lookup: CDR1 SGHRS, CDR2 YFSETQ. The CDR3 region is CASSPTRGNEKLFF. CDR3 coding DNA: TGCGCCAGCAGTCCGACGAGGGGGAATGAAAAACTGTTTTTT.

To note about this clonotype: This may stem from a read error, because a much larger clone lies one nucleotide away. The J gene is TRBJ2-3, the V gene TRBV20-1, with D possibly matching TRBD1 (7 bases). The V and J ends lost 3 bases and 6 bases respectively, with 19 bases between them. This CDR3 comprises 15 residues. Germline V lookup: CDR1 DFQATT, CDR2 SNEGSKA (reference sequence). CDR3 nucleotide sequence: TGCAGTGCTAGCGCCCAGGGGGGTCTCGGGGATACGCAGTATTTT. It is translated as CSASAQGGLGDTQYF.

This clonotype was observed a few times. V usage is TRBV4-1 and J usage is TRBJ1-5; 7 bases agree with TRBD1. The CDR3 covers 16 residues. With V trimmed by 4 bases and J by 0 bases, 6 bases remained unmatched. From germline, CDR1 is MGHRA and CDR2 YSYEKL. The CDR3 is CASSLDDRDSNQPQHF. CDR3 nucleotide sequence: TGCGCCAGCAGCCTCGATGACAGGGATAGCAATCAGCCCCAGCATTTT.

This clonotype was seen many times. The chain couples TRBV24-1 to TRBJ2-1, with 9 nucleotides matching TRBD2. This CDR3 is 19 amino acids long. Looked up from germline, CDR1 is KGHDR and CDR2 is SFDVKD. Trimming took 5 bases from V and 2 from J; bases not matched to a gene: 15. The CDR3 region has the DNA TGTGCCACCAGTGTCTCCGACGGAGCGGGAGGCTATACCTACAATGAGCAGTTCTTC. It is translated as CATSVSDGAGGYTYNEQFF.

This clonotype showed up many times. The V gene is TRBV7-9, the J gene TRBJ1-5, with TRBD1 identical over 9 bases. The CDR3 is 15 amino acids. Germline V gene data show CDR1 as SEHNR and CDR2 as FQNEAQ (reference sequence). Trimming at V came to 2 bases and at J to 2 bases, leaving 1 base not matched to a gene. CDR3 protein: CASSLWTGGNQPQHF. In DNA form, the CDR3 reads TGTGCCAGCAGCTTATGGACAGGGGGCAATCAGCCCCAGCATTTT.

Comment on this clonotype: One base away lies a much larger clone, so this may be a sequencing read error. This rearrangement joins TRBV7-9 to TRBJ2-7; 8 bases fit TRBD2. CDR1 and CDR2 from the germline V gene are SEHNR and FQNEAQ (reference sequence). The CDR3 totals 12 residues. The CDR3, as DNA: TGTGCCAGCAGCTTATGGGGACTAGTGGGTGACTTC. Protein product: CASSLWGLVGDF.

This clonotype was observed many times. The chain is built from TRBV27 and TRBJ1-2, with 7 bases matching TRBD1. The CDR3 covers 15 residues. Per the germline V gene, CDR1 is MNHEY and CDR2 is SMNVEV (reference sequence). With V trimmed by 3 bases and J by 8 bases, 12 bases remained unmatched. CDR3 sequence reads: CASSFRDRDLRGYTF. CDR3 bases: TGTGCCAGCAGTTTCCGAGACAGGGATCTTCGGGGCTACACCTTC.

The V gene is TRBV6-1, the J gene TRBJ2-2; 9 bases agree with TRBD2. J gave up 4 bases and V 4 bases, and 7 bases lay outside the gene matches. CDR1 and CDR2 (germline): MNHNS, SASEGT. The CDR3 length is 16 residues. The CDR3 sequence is CASSVKAGGPTGELFF. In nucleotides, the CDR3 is TGTGCCAGCAGTGTTAAAGCGGGAGGTCCCACCGGGGAGCTGTTTTTT.

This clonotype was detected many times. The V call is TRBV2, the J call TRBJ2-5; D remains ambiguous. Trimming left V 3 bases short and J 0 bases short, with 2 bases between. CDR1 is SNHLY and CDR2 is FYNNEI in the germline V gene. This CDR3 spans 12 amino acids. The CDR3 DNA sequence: TGTGCCAGCAGTGAGGACCAAGAGACCCAGTACTTC. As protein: CASSEDQETQYF.

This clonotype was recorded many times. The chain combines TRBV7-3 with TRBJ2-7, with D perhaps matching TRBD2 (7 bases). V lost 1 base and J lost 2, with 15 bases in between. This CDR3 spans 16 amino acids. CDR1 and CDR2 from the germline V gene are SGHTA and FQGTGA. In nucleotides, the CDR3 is TGTGCCAGCAGCTTAAACGGGGGGCCCTCACCCTACGAGCAGTACTTC. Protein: CASSLNGGPSPYEQYF.

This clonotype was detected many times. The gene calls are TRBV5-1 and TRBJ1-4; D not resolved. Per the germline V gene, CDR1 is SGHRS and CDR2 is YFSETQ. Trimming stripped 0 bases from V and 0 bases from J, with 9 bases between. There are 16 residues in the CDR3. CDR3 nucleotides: TGCGCCAGCAGCTTGGTAGCGATTGCAACTAATGAAAAACTGTTTTTT. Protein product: CASSLVAIATNEKLFF.

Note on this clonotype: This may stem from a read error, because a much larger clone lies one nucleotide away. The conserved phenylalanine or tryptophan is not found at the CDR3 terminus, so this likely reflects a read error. The CDR3 DNA reads as TGCAGTGCTAGTAGGGGGACAGGGAGCTCCTACGAGCAGTACCTC. It yields the protein CSASRGTGSSYEQYL. The V call is TRBV20-1, the J call TRBJ2-7; the match to TRBD1 covers 9 bases. CDR1 and CDR2 from the germline V gene are DFQATT and SNEGSKA (reference sequence). The CDR3 consists of 15 residues. The junction had 6 bases not matched to a gene; V was cut back by 3 bases and J by 0 bases.

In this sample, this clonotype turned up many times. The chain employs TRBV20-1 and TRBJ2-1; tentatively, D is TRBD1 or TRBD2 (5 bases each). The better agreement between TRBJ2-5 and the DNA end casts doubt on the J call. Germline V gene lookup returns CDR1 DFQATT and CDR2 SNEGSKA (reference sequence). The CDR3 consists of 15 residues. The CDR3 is CSARDPGTQKETQYF. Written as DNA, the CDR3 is TGCAGTGCTAGAGATCCCGGGACCCAGAAGGAGACCCAGTACTTC.

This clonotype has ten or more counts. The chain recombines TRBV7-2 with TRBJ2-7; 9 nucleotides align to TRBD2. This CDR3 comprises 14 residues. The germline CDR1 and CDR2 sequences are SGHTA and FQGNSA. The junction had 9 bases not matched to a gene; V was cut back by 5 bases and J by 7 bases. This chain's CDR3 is CASSMTSGLGEQYF. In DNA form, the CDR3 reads TGTGCCAGCAGCATGACTAGCGGATTGGGGGAGCAGTACTTC.

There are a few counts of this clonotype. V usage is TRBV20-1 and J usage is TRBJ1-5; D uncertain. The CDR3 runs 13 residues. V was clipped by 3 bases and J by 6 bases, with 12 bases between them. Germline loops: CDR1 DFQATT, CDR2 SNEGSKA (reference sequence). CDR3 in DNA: TGCAGTGCTAGTTATACGTTAGGTCAGCCCCAGCATTTT. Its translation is CSASYTLGQPQHF.

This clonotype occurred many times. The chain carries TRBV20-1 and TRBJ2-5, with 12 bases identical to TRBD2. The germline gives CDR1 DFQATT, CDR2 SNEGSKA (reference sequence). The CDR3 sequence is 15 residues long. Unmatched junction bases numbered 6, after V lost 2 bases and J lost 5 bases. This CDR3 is CSARRGLAGFETQYF. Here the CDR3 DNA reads TGCAGTGCTAGACGTGGACTAGCGGGATTCGAGACCCAGTACTTC.

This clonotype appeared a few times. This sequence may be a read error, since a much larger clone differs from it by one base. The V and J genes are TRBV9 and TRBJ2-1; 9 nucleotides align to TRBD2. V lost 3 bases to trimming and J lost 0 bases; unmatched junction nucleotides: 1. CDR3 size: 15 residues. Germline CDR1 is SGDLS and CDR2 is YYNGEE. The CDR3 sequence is CASSASGNSYNEQFF. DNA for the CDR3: TGTGCCAGCAGCGCTAGCGGGAACTCCTACAATGAGCAGTTCTTC.

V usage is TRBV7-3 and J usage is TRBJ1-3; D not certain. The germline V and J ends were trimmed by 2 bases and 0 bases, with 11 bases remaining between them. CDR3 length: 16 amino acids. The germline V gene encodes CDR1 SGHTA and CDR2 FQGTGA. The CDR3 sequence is CASSLGPATSGNTIYF. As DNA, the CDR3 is TGTGCCAGCAGCTTAGGTCCCGCTACCTCTGGAAACACCATATATTTT.

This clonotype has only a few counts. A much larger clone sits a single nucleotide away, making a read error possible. CDR3 amino acids: CASSSLTGYYGYTF. In DNA form, the CDR3 reads TGTGCCAGCAGCTCCCTCACAGGGTACTATGGCTACACCTTC. This sequence joins TRBV7-2 and TRBJ1-2; weak D call: TRBD1 (6 bases). The V end lost 4 bases, the J end lost 3 bases, and 12 bases lay between the germline ends. Germline V CDR1 and CDR2: SGHTA, FQGNSA. The CDR3 totals 14 residues.

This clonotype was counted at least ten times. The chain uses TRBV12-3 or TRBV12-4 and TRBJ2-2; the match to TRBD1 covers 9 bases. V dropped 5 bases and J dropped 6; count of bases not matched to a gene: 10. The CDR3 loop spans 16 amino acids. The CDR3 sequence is CASSHRGRRFAGELFF. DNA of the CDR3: TGTGCCAGCAGTCACAGGGGGCGAAGGTTCGCCGGGGAGCTGTTTTTT.